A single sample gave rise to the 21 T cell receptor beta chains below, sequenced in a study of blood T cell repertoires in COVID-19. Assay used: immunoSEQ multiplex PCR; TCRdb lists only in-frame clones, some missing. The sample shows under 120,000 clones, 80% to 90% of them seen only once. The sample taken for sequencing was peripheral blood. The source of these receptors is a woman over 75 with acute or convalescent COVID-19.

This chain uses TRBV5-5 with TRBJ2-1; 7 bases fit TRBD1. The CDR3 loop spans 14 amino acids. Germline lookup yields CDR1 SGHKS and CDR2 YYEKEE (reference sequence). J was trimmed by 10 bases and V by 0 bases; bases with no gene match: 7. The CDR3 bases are TGTGCCAGCAGCTTGGACAGGGGCCCGGGGGAGCAGTTCTTC. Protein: CASSLDRGPGEQFF.

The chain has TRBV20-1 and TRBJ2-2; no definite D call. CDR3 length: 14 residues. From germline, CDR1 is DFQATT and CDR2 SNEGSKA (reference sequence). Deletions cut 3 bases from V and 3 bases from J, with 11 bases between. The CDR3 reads CSASGLDDTGELFF. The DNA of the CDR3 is TGCAGTGCTAGTGGCCTAGACGACACCGGGGAGCTGTTTTTT.

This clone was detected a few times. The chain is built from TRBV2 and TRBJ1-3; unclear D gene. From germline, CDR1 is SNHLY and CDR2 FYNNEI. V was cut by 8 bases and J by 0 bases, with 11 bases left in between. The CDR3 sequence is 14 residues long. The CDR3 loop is CASRTGSSGNTIYF. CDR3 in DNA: TGTGCCAGCCGGACGGGGAGCTCTGGAAACACCATATATTTT.

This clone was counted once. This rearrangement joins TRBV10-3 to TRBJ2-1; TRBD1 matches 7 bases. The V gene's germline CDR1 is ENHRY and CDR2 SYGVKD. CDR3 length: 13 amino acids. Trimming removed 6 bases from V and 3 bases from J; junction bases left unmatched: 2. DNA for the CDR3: TGTGCCATCAGCCGGGACAGCTACAATGAGCAGTTCTTC. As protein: CAISRDSYNEQFF.

The CDR3 sequence: CSVEWLAESYNEQFF. CDR3 sequence (DNA): TGCAGCGTTGAGTGGCTAGCGGAGTCCTACAATGAGCAGTTCTTC. The chain is built from TRBV29-1 and TRBJ2-1, with 7 bases fitting TRBD2. The germline gives CDR1 SQVTM, CDR2 ANQGSEA. Germline trimming cut 3 bases from V and 1 base from J; bases unmatched to any gene: 6. CDR3 size: 15 residues.

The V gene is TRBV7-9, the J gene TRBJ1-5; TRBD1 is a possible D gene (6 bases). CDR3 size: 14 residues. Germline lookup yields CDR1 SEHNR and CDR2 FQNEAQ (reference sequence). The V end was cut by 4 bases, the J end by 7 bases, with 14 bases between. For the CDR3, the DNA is TGTGCCAGCAGCTCTAACAGGGAAGGGCAGCCCCAGCATTTT. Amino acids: CASSSNREGQPQHF.

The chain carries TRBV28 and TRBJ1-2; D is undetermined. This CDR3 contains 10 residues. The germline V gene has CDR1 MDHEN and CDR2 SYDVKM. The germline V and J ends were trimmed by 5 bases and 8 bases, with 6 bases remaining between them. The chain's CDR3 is CASSAGGYTF. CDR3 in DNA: TGTGCCAGCAGTGCGGGCGGCTACACCTTC.

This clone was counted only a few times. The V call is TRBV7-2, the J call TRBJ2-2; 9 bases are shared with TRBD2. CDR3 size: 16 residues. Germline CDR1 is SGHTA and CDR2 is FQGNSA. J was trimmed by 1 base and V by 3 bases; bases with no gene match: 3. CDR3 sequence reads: CASSFLAGVNTGELFF. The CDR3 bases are TGTGCCAGCAGCTTCTTAGCGGGGGTGAACACCGGGGAGCTGTTTTTT. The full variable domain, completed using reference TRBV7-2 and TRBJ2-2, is GAGVSQSPSNKVTEKGKDVELRCDPISGHTALYWYRQSLGQGLEFLIYFQGNSAPDKSGLPSDRFSAERTGGSVSTLTIQRTQQEDSAVYLCASSFLAGVNTGELFFGEGSRLTVL.

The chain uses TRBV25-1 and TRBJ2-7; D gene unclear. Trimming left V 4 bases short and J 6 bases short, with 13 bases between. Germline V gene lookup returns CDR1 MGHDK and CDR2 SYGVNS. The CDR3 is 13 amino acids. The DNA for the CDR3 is TGTGCCAGCAGTGCTTCTGGGTACAGCGAGCAGTACTTC. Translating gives CASSASGYSEQYF.

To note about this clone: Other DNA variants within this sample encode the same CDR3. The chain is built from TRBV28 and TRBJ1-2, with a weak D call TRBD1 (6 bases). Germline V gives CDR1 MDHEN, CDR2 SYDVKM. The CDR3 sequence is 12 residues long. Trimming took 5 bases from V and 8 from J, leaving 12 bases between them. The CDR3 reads CASSETGNGYTF. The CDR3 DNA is TGTGCCAGCAGTGAAACAGGGAACGGCTACACCTTC.

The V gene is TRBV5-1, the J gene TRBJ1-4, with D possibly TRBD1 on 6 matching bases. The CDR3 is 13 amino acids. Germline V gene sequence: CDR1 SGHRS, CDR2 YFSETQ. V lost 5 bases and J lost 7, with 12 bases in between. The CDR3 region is CASREGVGEKLFF. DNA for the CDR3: TGCGCCAGCAGAGAGGGGGTGGGTGAAAAACTGTTTTTT.

Here the CDR3 reads CASSEGPGEKLFF. Written as DNA, the CDR3 is TGTGCCAGCAGTGAAGGGCCGGGGGAAAAACTGTTTTTT. The V and J genes are TRBV6-1 and TRBJ1-4, with unresolved D. In germline, CDR1 is MNHNS, CDR2 SASEGT. Trimming removed 1 base from V and 8 bases from J, with 8 bases in between. The CDR3 runs to 13 residues.

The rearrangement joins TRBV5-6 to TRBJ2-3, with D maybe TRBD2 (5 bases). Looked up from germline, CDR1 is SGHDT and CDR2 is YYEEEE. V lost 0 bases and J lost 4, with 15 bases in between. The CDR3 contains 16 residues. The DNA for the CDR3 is TGTGCCAGCAGCTTGGCCGGCTACGGGGTCGCAGATACGCAGTATTTT. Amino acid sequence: CASSLAGYGVADTQYF. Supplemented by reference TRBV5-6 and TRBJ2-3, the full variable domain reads DAGVTQSPTHLIKTRGQQVTLRCSPKSGHDTVSWYQQALGQGPQFIFQYYEEEERQRGNFPDRFSGHQFPNYSSELNVNALLLGDSALYLCASSLAGYGVADTQYFGPGTRLTVL.

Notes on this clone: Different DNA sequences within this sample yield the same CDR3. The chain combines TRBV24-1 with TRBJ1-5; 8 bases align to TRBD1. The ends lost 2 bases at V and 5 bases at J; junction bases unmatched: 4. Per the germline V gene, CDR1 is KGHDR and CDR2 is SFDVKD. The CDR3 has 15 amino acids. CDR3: CATSDSGTGYQPQHF. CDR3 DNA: TGTGCCACCAGTGATTCTGGGACAGGCTATCAGCCCCAGCATTTT.

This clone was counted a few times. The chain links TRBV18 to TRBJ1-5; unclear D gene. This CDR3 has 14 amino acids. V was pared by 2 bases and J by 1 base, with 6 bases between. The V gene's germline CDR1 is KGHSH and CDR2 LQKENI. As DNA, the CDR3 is TGTGCCAGCTCACCAACGCGGAGCAATCAGCCCCAGCATTTT. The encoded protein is CASSPTRSNQPQHF.

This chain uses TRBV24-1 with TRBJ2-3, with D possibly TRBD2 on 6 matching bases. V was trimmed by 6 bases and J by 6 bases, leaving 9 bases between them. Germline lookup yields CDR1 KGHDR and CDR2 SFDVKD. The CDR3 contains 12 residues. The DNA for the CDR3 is TGTGCCACCAGTCGCGGGGCGGATACGCAGTATTTT. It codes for CATSRGADTQYF.

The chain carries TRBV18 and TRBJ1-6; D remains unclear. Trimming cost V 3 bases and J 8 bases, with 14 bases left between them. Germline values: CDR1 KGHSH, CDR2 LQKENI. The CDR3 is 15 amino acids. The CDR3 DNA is TGTGCCAGCTCACCCGAGGGCGTCGGGTATTCACCCCTCCACTTT. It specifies CASSPEGVGYSPLHF.

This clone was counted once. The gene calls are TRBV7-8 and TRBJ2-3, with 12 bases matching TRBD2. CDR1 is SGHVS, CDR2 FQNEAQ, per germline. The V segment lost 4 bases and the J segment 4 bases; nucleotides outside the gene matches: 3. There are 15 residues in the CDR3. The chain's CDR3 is CASSSSGGAPDTQYF. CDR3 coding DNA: TGTGCCAGCAGCTCTAGCGGGGGGGCACCAGATACGCAGTATTTT.

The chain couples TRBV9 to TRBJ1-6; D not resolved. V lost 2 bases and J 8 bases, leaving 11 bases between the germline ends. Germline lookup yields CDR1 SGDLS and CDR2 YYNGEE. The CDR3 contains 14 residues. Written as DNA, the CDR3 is TGTGCCAGCAGCGTTTCGGCAGGCGATTCACCCCTCCACTTT. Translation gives CASSVSAGDSPLHF.

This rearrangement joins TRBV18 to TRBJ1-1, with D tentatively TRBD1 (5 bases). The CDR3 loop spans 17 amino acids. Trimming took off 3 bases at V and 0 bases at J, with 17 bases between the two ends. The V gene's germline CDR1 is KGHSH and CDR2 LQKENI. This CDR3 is CASSPFPTDSLNTEAFF. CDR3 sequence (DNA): TGTGCCAGCTCACCGTTCCCGACAGACTCTTTGAACACTGAAGCTTTCTTT.

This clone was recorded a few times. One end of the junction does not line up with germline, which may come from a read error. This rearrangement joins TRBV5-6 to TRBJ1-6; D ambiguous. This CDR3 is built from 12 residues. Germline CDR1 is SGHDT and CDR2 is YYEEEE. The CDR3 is CASSSYNSPLHF. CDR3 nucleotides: TGTGCCAGCAGCTCCTACAATTCACCCCTCCACTTT.